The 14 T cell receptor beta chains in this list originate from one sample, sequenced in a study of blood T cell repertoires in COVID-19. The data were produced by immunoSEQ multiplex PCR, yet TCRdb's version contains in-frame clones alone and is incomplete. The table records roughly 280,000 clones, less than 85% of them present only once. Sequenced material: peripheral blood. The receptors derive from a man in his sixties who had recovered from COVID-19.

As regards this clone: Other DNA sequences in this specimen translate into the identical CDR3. CDR3 sequence: CASSRGYEQYF. CDR3 bases: TGTGCCAGCAGCCGAGGTTACGAGCAGTACTTC. The chain carries TRBV14 and TRBJ2-7; no definite D call. The CDR3 totals 11 residues. The germline V gene has CDR1 SGHDN and CDR2 FVKESK. Trimming took 4 bases from V and 4 from J, leaving 5 bases between them.

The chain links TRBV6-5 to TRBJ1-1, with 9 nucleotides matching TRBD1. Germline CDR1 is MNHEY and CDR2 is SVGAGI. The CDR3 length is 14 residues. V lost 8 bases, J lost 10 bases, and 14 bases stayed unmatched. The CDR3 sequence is CASPRDRAPFGAFF. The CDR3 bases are TGTGCCAGCCCAAGGGACAGGGCACCCTTCGGAGCTTTCTTT.

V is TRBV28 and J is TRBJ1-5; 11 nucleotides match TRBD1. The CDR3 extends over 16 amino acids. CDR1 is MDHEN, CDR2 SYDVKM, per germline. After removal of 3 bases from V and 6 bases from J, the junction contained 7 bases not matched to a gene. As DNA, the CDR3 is TGTGCCAGCAGTTTGACCGGGACAGGGGGACGTCAGCCCCAGCATTTT. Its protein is CASSLTGTGGRQPQHF.

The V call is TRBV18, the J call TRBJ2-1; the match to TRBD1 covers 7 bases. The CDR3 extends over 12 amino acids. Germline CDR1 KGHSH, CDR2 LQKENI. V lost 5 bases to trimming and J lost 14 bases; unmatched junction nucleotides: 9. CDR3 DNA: TGTGCCAGCTCATCAACCTCAGGGACAGAGTTCTTC. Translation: CASSSTSGTEFF.

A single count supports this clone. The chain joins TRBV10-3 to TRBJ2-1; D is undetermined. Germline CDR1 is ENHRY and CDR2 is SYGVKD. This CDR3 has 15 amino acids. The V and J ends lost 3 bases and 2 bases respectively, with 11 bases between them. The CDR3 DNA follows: TGTGCCATCAGTGAATCAGGAATCGCCTACAATGAGCAGTTCTTC. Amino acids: CAISESGIAYNEQFF.

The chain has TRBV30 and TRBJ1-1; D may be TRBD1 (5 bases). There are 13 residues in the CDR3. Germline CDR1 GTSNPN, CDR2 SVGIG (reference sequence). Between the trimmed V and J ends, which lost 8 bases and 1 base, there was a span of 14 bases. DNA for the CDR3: TGTGCCCGTAGACAGAAGGAGAACACTGAAGCTTTCTTT. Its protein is CARRQKENTEAFF.

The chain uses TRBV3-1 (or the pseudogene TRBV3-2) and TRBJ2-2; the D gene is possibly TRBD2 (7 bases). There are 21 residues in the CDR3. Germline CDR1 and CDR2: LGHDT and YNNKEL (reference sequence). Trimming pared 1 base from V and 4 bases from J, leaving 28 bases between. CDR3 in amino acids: CASSQGGLGLGGTGVTGELFF. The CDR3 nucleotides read TGTGCCAGCAGCCAAGGGGGGCTCGGACTGGGGGGGACCGGGGTCACCGGGGAGCTGTTTTTT.

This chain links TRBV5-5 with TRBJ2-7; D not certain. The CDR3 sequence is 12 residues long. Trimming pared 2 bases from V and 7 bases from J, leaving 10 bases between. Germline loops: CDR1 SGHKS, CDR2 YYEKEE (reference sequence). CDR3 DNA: TGTGCCAGCAGCTTCCTCTCGGAGGAGCAGTACTTC. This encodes CASSFLSEEQYF. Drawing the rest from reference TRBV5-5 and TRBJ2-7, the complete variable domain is DAGVTQSPTHLIKTRGQQVTLRCSPISGHKSVSWYQQVLGQGPQFIFQYYEKEERGRGNFPDRFSARQFPNYSSELNVNALLLGDSALYLCASSFLSEEQYFGPGTRLTVT.

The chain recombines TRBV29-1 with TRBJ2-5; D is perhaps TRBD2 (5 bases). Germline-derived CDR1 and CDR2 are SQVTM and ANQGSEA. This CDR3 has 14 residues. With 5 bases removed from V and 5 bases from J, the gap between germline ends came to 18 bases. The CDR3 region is CSVHPSGSGETQYF. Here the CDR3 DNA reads TGCAGCGTTCACCCCTCGGGGTCCGGGGAGACCCAGTACTTC. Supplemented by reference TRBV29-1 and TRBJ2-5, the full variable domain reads SAVISQKPSRDICQRGTSLTIQCQVDSQVTMMFWYRQQPGQSLTLIATANQGSEATYESGFVIDKFPISRPNLTFSTLTVSNMSPEDSSIYLCSVHPSGSGETQYFGPGTRLLVL.

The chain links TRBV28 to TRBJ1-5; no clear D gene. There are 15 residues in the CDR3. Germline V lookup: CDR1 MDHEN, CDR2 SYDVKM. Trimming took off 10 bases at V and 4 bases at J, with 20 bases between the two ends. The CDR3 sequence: CATHTTRTRNQPQHF. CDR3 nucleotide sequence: TGTGCCACCCATACCACCCGGACTAGAAATCAGCCCCAGCATTTT.

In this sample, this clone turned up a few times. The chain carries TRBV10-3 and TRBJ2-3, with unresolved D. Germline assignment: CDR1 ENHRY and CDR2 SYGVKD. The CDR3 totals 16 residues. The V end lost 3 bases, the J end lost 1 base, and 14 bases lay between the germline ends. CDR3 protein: CAISDPGLGGTDTQYF. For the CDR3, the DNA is TGTGCCATCAGTGACCCGGGTCTCGGTGGCACAGATACGCAGTATTTT.

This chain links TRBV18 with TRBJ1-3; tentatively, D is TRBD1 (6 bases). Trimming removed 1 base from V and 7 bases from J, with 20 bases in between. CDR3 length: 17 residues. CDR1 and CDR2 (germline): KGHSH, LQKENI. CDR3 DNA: TGTGCCAGCTCACCACGGCGGACAGACTCCGTTCGGAACACCATATATTTT. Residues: CASSPRRTDSVRNTIYF.

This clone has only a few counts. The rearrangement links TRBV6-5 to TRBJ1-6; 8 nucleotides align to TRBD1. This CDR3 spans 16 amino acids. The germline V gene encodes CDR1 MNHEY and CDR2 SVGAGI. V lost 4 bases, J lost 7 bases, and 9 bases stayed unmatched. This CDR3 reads CASSSGTHRGNSPLHF. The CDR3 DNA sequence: TGTGCCAGCAGTTCCGGGACACACAGGGGGAATTCACCCCTCCACTTT.

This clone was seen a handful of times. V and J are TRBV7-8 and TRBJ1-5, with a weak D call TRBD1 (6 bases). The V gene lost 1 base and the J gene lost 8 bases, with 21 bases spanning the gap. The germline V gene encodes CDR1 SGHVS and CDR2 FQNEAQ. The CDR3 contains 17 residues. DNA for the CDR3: TGTGCCAGCAGCTTAGGGGCAGCAGGGGTGGTAGTGAAGCCCCAGCATTTT. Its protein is CASSLGAAGVVVKPQHF.